This entry lists 7 T cell receptor beta chains sequenced from one sample in a study of blood T cell repertoires in COVID-19. Assay: immunoSEQ multiplex PCR; the TCRdb copy retains only in-frame clones and omits some. The sample holds some 70,000 clones; around 89% are singletons and the top ten take approximately 5.3%. The sequenced sample was peripheral blood. All receptors derive from a man in his fifties with acute or convalescent COVID-19.

The CDR3 loop reads CASSGQEETQYF. The CDR3 region has the DNA TGTGCCAGCAGTGGACAGGAAGAGACCCAGTACTTC. This sequence joins TRBV9 and TRBJ2-5; TRBD1 aligns across 7 bases. There are 12 residues in the CDR3. V dropped 5 bases and J dropped 3; count of bases not matched to a gene: 1. Germline loops: CDR1 SGDLS, CDR2 YYNGEE.

The chain combines TRBV19 with TRBJ2-2; D is possibly TRBD2 (6 bases). CDR1 LNHDA and CDR2 SQIVND come from the germline V gene (reference sequence). The CDR3 is 14 amino acids. The V end was cut by 4 bases, the J end by 5 bases, with 11 bases between. The CDR3 loop is CASSRQGGTGELFF. The CDR3, as DNA: TGTGCCAGTAGTAGGCAGGGAGGAACCGGGGAGCTGTTTTTT.

The rearrangement links TRBV5-1 to TRBJ2-7; 9 positions match TRBD1. The V and J ends lost 3 bases and 7 bases, in that order; junction bases with no gene match: 11. The CDR3 covers 15 residues. Looked up from germline, CDR1 is SGHRS and CDR2 is YFSETQ. In nucleotides, the CDR3 is TGCGCCAGCAGCTCCACCGGGACAGGGTTGGGGGAGCAGTACTTC. Its translation: CASSSTGTGLGEQYF.

J is TRBJ2-7 and V is TRBV7-9, with D perhaps matching TRBD2 (5 bases). The CDR3 loop spans 13 amino acids. V dropped 9 bases and J dropped 0 bases, with 12 bases sitting between them. Looked up from germline, CDR1 is SEHNR and CDR2 is FQNEAQ (reference sequence). The CDR3 is CASRRGDSYEQYF. The CDR3 DNA reads TGTGCCAGTCGTCGGGGAGACTCCTACGAGCAGTACTTC.

V and J are TRBV2 and TRBJ2-5, with no clear D. Trimming removed 6 bases at V and 0 bases at J, with 2 bases between. The CDR3 runs to 11 residues. The germline gives CDR1 SNHLY, CDR2 FYNNEI. The CDR3: CASSDQETQYF. CDR3 bases: TGTGCCAGCAGCGACCAAGAGACCCAGTACTTC.

This clone has a single count. J is TRBJ2-1 and V is TRBV10-1; perhaps TRBD1 as D (5 bases). Germline V gives CDR1 WNHNN, CDR2 SYGVQD (reference sequence). CDR3 size: 14 residues. Trimming took 2 bases from V and 6 from J, leaving 11 bases between them. Written as DNA, the CDR3 is TGCGCCAGCAGTGAGGACAGTAACACCAATGAGCAGTTCTTC. Protein sequence: CASSEDSNTNEQFF.

The rearrangement uses TRBV18 and TRBJ2-7; 9 nucleotides line up with TRBD1. J was trimmed by 7 bases and V by 2 bases; bases with no gene match: 9. Looked up from germline, CDR1 is KGHSH and CDR2 is LQKENI. This CDR3 comprises 15 residues. In DNA form, the CDR3 reads TGTGCCAGCTCACCAAGCGGACAGGGGTCAGGGGAGCAGTACTTC. Translated, it gives CASSPSGQGSGEQYF. Full variable domain (outside the CDR3, taken from reference TRBV18 and TRBJ2-7): NAGVMQNPRHLVRRRGQEARLRCSPMKGHSHVYWYRQLPEEGLKFMVYLQKENIIDESGMPKERFSAEFPKEGPSILRIQQVVRGDSAAYFCASSPSGQGSGEQYFGPGTRLTVT.